This T cell receptor beta chain came from a study of blood T cell repertoires in COVID-19. Sequenced by immunoSEQ multiplex PCR; TCRdb stores in-frame clones only, minus some. The sample yields 400,000 to 550,000 clones, approximately 90% seen once. The V and J ends lost 4 bases and 3 bases, in that order; junction bases with no gene match: 3. Germline CDR1 and CDR2: SGHRS and YFSETQ. The CDR3 runs 13 residues. Material: PBMCs or T cells enriched from blood (not recorded which). The source of this sequence is a woman younger than 30 with acute COVID-19. The chain uses TRBV5-1 and TRBJ2-5; 7 nucleotides match TRBD2. CDR3 sequence (DNA): TGCGCCAGCAGCCCGGGAGGAAAAGAGACCCAGTACTTC. Its translation is CASSPGGKETQYF.